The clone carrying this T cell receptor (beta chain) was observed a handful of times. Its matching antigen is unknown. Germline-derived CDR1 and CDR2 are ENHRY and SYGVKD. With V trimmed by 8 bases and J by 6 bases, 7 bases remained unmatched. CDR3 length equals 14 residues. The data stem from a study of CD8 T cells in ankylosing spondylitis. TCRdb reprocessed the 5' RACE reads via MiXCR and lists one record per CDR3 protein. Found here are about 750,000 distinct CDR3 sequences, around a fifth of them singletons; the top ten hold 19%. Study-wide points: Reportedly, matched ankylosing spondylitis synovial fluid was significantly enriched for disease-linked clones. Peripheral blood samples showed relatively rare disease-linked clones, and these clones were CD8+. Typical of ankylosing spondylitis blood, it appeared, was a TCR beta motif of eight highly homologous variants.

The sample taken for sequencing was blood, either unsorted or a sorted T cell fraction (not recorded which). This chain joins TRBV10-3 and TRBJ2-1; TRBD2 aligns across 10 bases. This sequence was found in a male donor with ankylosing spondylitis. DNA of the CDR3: TGTGCCATCTCCACACTAGCGGGGTTCAATGAGCAGTTCTTC. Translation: CAISTLAGFNEQFF.